These T cell receptor beta chains were read from a single sample in a study of control samples from healthy donors and cancer patients. The protocol was immunoSEQ multiplex PCR, while the TCRdb copy is restricted to in-frame clones and leaves out a portion. The repertoire holds 55,000 to 70,000 clones, with approximately 90% as singletons. Sequencing input: PBMCs. Source of these receptors: a man in his thirties or forties with colorectal cancer. The CDR3 runs from the conserved cysteine through the conserved F or W. The order of the fields is CDR3 DNA, CDR3 protein, D gene, clone size, J gene, V gene. The D gene is left open where the match is weak. For some rows the clone size is stated as once, few or many, or as a class when expanded; others skip it.

cdr3_nt: TGTGCCTGGAGTGTGGGGGGGGCCACAGATACGCAGTATTTT
cdr3_aa: CAWSVGGATDTQYF
d_call: -
clone_size: -
j_call: TRBJ2-3
v_call: TRBV30

cdr3_nt: TGCGCCAGCAGCTCCCTTAGGGGGGCGGACACTGAAGCTTTCTTT
cdr3_aa: CASSSLRGADTEAFF
d_call: -
clone_size: -
j_call: TRBJ1-1
v_call: TRBV5-1

cdr3_nt: TGTGCCATCAGTGAGTACAGGGGTGGAGAGCAGTACTTC
cdr3_aa: CAISEYRGGEQYF
d_call: TRBD1
clone_size: -
j_call: TRBJ2-7
v_call: TRBV10-3

cdr3_nt: TGTGCCAGCAGCTTGTGGGCAGGTTATAATTCACCCCTCCACTTT
cdr3_aa: CASSLWAGYNSPLHF
d_call: -
clone_size: -
j_call: TRBJ1-6
v_call: TRBV5-6

cdr3_nt: TGTGCCAGCAGCCAAGATATAGACAGGGGCGGCTACACCTTC
cdr3_aa: CASSQDIDRGGYTF
d_call: TRBD1
clone_size: -
j_call: TRBJ1-2
v_call: TRBV6-6

cdr3_nt: TGCGCCAGCAGTTCCAGACAGGGCGCTAACTATGGCTACACCTTC
cdr3_aa: CASSSRQGANYGYTF
d_call: TRBD1
clone_size: -
j_call: TRBJ1-2
v_call: TRBV4-1

cdr3_nt: TGTGCCAGCAGCCCACGGACAGTCTATGGCTACACCTTC
cdr3_aa: CASSPRTVYGYTF
d_call: -
clone_size: -
j_call: TRBJ1-2
v_call: TRBV7-9

cdr3_nt: TGTGCCACCAGTGGGTATGAAGGGGGGAACACCGGGGAGCTGTTTTTT
cdr3_aa: CATSGYEGGNTGELFF
d_call: -
clone_size: once
j_call: TRBJ2-2
v_call: TRBV24-1

cdr3_nt: TGTGCCAGCAGCTTGGCCCCAGGGGGGATAGACACCATATATTTT
cdr3_aa: CASSLAPGGIDTIYF
d_call: TRBD1
clone_size: -
j_call: TRBJ1-3
v_call: TRBV5-5

cdr3_nt: TGCAGCGTTGATACGACAGGAACCAGTGAAAAACTGTTTTTT
cdr3_aa: CSVDTTGTSEKLFF
d_call: -
clone_size: -
j_call: TRBJ1-4
v_call: TRBV29-1

cdr3_nt: TGTGCCAGTTCAGGGACAGGGACCTATGGCTACACCTTC
cdr3_aa: CASSGTGTYGYTF
d_call: TRBD1
clone_size: -
j_call: TRBJ1-2
v_call: TRBV19

cdr3_nt: TGTGCCATCAGTGAGCCTCGATCGGACAGGGGCACCTATGGCTACACCTTC
cdr3_aa: CAISEPRSDRGTYGYTF
d_call: TRBD1
clone_size: -
j_call: TRBJ1-2
v_call: TRBV10-3

cdr3_nt: TGTGCCAGCAGCTTAGGACGGGACAGGGCGTCTGGAAACACCATATATTTT
cdr3_aa: CASSLGRDRASGNTIYF
d_call: TRBD1
clone_size: -
j_call: TRBJ1-3
v_call: TRBV7-9

cdr3_nt: TGTGCCAGCAGTGTAGAACAAACGGGGTACAGGGGAAAACTGTTTTTT
cdr3_aa: CASSVEQTGYRGKLFF
d_call: TRBD1
clone_size: -
j_call: TRBJ1-4
v_call: TRBV2

cdr3_nt: TGTGCCAGCAGTTTAGATTATGCGACAGGGCCCTCTGGGGCCAACGTCCTGACTTTC
cdr3_aa: CASSLDYATGPSGANVLTF
d_call: TRBD1
clone_size: -
j_call: TRBJ2-6
v_call: TRBV27

cdr3_nt: TGTGCCAGTAGTGTGACAGGGGCGTTGAACACCGGGGAGCTGTTTTTT
cdr3_aa: CASSVTGALNTGELFF
d_call: TRBD1
clone_size: -
j_call: TRBJ2-2
v_call: TRBV19

cdr3_nt: TGCAGCGTTGAGGACAGGGCCAATACTAACTATGGCTACACCTTC
cdr3_aa: CSVEDRANTNYGYTF
d_call: TRBD1
clone_size: -
j_call: TRBJ1-2
v_call: TRBV29-1

cdr3_nt: TGTGCCAGCAGTCGGACAGGGGGATCTCGGCCCCAGCATTTT
cdr3_aa: CASSRTGGSRPQHF
d_call: TRBD1
clone_size: -
j_call: TRBJ1-5
v_call: TRBV27

cdr3_nt: TGTGCCAGCAGTGATGGTCAGCCCCAGCATTTT
cdr3_aa: CASSDGQPQHF
d_call: -
clone_size: -
j_call: TRBJ1-5
v_call: TRBV2

cdr3_nt: TGTGCCAGCAGCCTGACAGACAATCAGCCCCAGCATTTT
cdr3_aa: CASSLTDNQPQHF
d_call: -
clone_size: once
j_call: TRBJ1-5
v_call: TRBV3-1/TRBV3-2

cdr3_nt: TGTGCCAGCAGTTACTCGACCCAGCGGGGGGGCGGCAATGAGCAGTTCTTC
cdr3_aa: CASSYSTQRGGGNEQFF
d_call: TRBD2
clone_size: -
j_call: TRBJ2-1
v_call: TRBV6-2/TRBV6-3

cdr3_nt: TGTGCCAGCAGCGTATTTACAGGGAGCACGGATGAGCAGTTCTTC
cdr3_aa: CASSVFTGSTDEQFF
d_call: -
clone_size: few
j_call: TRBJ2-1
v_call: TRBV9

cdr3_nt: TGCGCCAGCAGCCCTAGGACTTCCTCCGATACGCAGTATTTT
cdr3_aa: CASSPRTSSDTQYF
d_call: -
clone_size: -
j_call: TRBJ2-3
v_call: TRBV5-1

cdr3_nt: TGTGCCAGCAGCGTAGAGGGGGGCGAAGGTTTCACAGATACGCAGTATTTT
cdr3_aa: CASSVEGGEGFTDTQYF
d_call: -
clone_size: -
j_call: TRBJ2-3
v_call: TRBV9

cdr3_nt: TGTGCCAGCAGCTCGGAGGGCTATGGCTACACCTTC
cdr3_aa: CASSSEGYGYTF
d_call: -
clone_size: once
j_call: TRBJ1-2
v_call: TRBV7-9

cdr3_nt: TGTGCCAGCAGCCGGATACACGGCACAGATACGCAGTATTTT
cdr3_aa: CASSRIHGTDTQYF
d_call: -
clone_size: -
j_call: TRBJ2-3
v_call: TRBV5-4

cdr3_nt: TGTGCCAGCAGCCCCCCGGGGGGGGACCAAGAGACCCAGTACTTC
cdr3_aa: CASSPPGGDQETQYF
d_call: TRBD2
clone_size: -
j_call: TRBJ2-5
v_call: TRBV5-5

cdr3_nt: TGTGCCATCAGTGAGACTAGCCTTGGCTACACCTTC
cdr3_aa: CAISETSLGYTF
d_call: -
clone_size: -
j_call: TRBJ1-2
v_call: TRBV10-3

cdr3_nt: TGTGCCATCAGTCGACTACGGACTGGAGGGGGGAACAATGAGCAGTTCTTC
cdr3_aa: CAISRLRTGGGNNEQFF
d_call: -
clone_size: -
j_call: TRBJ2-1
v_call: TRBV10-3

cdr3_nt: TGTGCCAGCAGCTTTAGGGGGGGGACTGGAAACACCATATATTTT
cdr3_aa: CASSFRGGTGNTIYF
d_call: -
clone_size: -
j_call: TRBJ1-3
v_call: TRBV7-9

cdr3_nt: TGCAGCGCCGGGACGGTAGTTGCAACTAATGAAAAACTGTTTTTT
cdr3_aa: CSAGTVVATNEKLFF
d_call: -
clone_size: once
j_call: TRBJ1-4
v_call: TRBV29-1

cdr3_nt: TGTGCCATCAGTCTCCAGGGAGAGCAGCCCCAGCATTTT
cdr3_aa: CAISLQGEQPQHF
d_call: -
clone_size: -
j_call: TRBJ1-5
v_call: TRBV10-3

cdr3_nt: TGTGCCAGCAGCTTACGGCAGAACACCGGGGAGCTGTTTTTT
cdr3_aa: CASSLRQNTGELFF
d_call: -
clone_size: -
j_call: TRBJ2-2
v_call: TRBV7-7

cdr3_nt: TGCAGTGCTAGACAGGACTACGAGCAGTACTTC
cdr3_aa: CSARQDYEQYF
d_call: -
clone_size: -
j_call: TRBJ2-7
v_call: TRBV20-1

cdr3_nt: TGTGCCACCAGCAACGTTAGGGGTAGCAATCAGCCCCAGCATTTT
cdr3_aa: CATSNVRGSNQPQHF
d_call: -
clone_size: -
j_call: TRBJ1-5
v_call: TRBV15

cdr3_nt: TGTGCCAGCAGCCAAGACGGACAGGGCTATGGCTACACCTTC
cdr3_aa: CASSQDGQGYGYTF
d_call: TRBD1
clone_size: -
j_call: TRBJ1-2
v_call: TRBV4-2

cdr3_nt: TGTGCCAGCTCACCACCTTGGATGAACACTGAAGCTTTCTTT
cdr3_aa: CASSPPWMNTEAFF
d_call: -
clone_size: -
j_call: TRBJ1-1
v_call: TRBV18

cdr3_nt: TGTGCCAGCTCAAGGACAGGGGGCGAAGAGACCCAGTACTTC
cdr3_aa: CASSRTGGEETQYF
d_call: TRBD1
clone_size: -
j_call: TRBJ2-5
v_call: TRBV6-5

cdr3_nt: TGTGCCACCAGTGCCCAACAGGGAAGTAAAACAGATACGCAGTATTTT
cdr3_aa: CATSAQQGSKTDTQYF
d_call: -
clone_size: -
j_call: TRBJ2-3
v_call: TRBV24-1

cdr3_nt: TGTGCCTGGAGCCGACAGGGCGATAATTCACCCCTCCACTTT
cdr3_aa: CAWSRQGDNSPLHF
d_call: TRBD1
clone_size: -
j_call: TRBJ1-6
v_call: TRBV30

cdr3_nt: TGTGCCAGCAGCGTAGGGGCGGCGCCGGGCACTGGAAACACCATATATTTT
cdr3_aa: CASSVGAAPGTGNTIYF
d_call: -
clone_size: -
j_call: TRBJ1-3
v_call: TRBV9

cdr3_nt: TGTGCCAGCAGTCGACAGGGATACACCGGGGAGCTGTTTTTT
cdr3_aa: CASSRQGYTGELFF
d_call: TRBD1
clone_size: -
j_call: TRBJ2-2
v_call: TRBV2

cdr3_nt: TGTGCCAGCGGTCCGGGGAACACTGAAGCTTTCTTT
cdr3_aa: CASGPGNTEAFF
d_call: -
clone_size: -
j_call: TRBJ1-1
v_call: TRBV4-2

cdr3_nt: TGTGCCAGCAGCCCCCGGGGAGGGTATGAGCAGTTCTTC
cdr3_aa: CASSPRGGYEQFF
d_call: -
clone_size: -
j_call: TRBJ2-1
v_call: TRBV12-1

cdr3_nt: TGTGCCAGCTCGCCCACAGGGGGGATTGATCAGCCCCAGCATTTT
cdr3_aa: CASSPTGGIDQPQHF
d_call: TRBD1
clone_size: -
j_call: TRBJ1-5
v_call: TRBV18

cdr3_nt: TGCGCCAGCAGTGAGTCGATTCGGGGGGGTACACCCCTCCACTTT
cdr3_aa: CASSESIRGGTPLHF
d_call: -
clone_size: -
j_call: TRBJ1-6
v_call: TRBV10-1

cdr3_nt: TGTGCCAGCAGCGGTAATCGGTACGAGCAGTACTTC
cdr3_aa: CASSGNRYEQYF
d_call: -
clone_size: -
j_call: TRBJ2-7
v_call: TRBV27

cdr3_nt: TGTGCCAGCAGCTTACGAGGGACAGGGTTCGGAGATACGCAGTATTTT
cdr3_aa: CASSLRGTGFGDTQYF
d_call: TRBD1
clone_size: -
j_call: TRBJ2-3
v_call: TRBV11-2

cdr3_nt: TGCGCCAGCAGCCAATGGCCCAGCGGGGGGGGCCACAATGAGCAGTTCTTC
cdr3_aa: CASSQWPSGGGHNEQFF
d_call: TRBD2
clone_size: -
j_call: TRBJ2-1
v_call: TRBV5-1

cdr3_nt: TGTGCCAGCAGCCCACAGGGGCCTCCCTTATCCGGGGAGCTGTTTTTT
cdr3_aa: CASSPQGPPLSGELFF
d_call: TRBD1
clone_size: once
j_call: TRBJ2-2
v_call: TRBV7-2

cdr3_nt: TGTGCCAGTAGTTCAATTTTTGGTACGCAGTATTTT
cdr3_aa: CASSSIFGTQYF
d_call: -
clone_size: -
j_call: TRBJ2-3
v_call: TRBV19

cdr3_nt: TGCGCCAGCAGTGGGGGGGGCCCCTACAATGAGCAGTTCTTC
cdr3_aa: CASSGGGPYNEQFF
d_call: -
clone_size: -
j_call: TRBJ2-1
v_call: TRBV10-2

cdr3_nt: TGTGCCAGCAGTTATGGTGGACAGGGAGACGAGCAGTACTTC
cdr3_aa: CASSYGGQGDEQYF
d_call: TRBD1
clone_size: -
j_call: TRBJ2-7
v_call: TRBV6-5

cdr3_nt: TGTGCCAGTAGTCCCCCCCGACTAGCGGGGGGTCGAGAGTGGAAGACCCAGTACTTC
cdr3_aa: CASSPPRLAGGREWKTQYF
d_call: TRBD2
clone_size: -
j_call: TRBJ2-5
v_call: TRBV19

cdr3_nt: TGTGCCAGCAGTTCGACCCGGGACAGGGAAGACTTAGCCAAAAACATTCAGTACTTC
cdr3_aa: CASSSTRDREDLAKNIQYF
d_call: TRBD1
clone_size: -
j_call: TRBJ2-4
v_call: TRBV7-9